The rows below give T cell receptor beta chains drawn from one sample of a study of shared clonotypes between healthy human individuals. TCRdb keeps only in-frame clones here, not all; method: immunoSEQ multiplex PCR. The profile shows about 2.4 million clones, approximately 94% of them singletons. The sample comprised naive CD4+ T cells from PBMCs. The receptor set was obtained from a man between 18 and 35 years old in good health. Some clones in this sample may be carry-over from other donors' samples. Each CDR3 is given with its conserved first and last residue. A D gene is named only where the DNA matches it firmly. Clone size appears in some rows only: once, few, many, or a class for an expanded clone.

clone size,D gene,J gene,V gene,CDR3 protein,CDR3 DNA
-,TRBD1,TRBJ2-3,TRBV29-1,CSSQEGAFTDTQYF,TGCAGCTCCCAAGAGGGGGCGTTCACAGATACGCAGTATTTT
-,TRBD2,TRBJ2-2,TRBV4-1,CASSQIWTSGRVKTGELFF,TGCGCCAGCAGCCAAATATGGACTAGCGGGAGGGTCAAGACCGGGGAGCTGTTTTTT
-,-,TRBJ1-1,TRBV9,CASSAQGQPNTEAFF,TGTGCCAGCAGCGCCCAAGGACAACCGAACACTGAAGCTTTCTTT
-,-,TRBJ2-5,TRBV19,CASSGPTVGQETQYF,TGTGCCAGTAGCGGACCTACGGTGGGTCAAGAGACCCAGTACTTC
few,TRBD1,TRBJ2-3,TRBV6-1,CASRRDRGNTDTQYF,TGTGCCAGCAGACGGGACAGGGGAAACACAGATACGCAGTATTTT
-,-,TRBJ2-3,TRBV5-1,CASSLSLMITDTQYF,TGCGCCAGCAGCTTGTCCCTGATGATCACAGATACGCAGTATTTT
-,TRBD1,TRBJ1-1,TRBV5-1,CASSLRPGGGNTEAFF,TGCGCCAGCAGCTTACGTCCAGGGGGCGGGAACACTGAAGCTTTCTTT
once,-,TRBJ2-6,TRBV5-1,CASSWGAGANVLTF,TGCGCCAGCAGCTGGGGGGCCGGGGCCAACGTCCTGACTTTC
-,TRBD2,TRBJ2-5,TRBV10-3,CAISESGGGQETQYF,TGTGCCATCAGTGAGTCCGGGGGGGGCCAAGAGACCCAGTACTTC
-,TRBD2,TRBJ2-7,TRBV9,CASSVGGRAVEYEQYF,TGTGCCAGCAGCGTAGGCGGGAGGGCCGTTGAGTACGAGCAGTACTTC
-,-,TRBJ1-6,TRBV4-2,CASSQGQTFDPLHF,TGTGCCAGCAGCCAAGGACAGACCTTTGACCCCCTCCACTTT
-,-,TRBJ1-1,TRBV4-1,CASSQVRGTEAFF,TGCGCCAGCAGCCAAGTGAGGGGCACTGAAGCTTTCTTT
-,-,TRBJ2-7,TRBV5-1,CASSLGTVLDEQYF,TGCGCCAGCAGCTTGGGGACAGTTCTTGACGAGCAGTACTTC
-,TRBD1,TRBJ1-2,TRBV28,CASSLTGGLHYGYTF,TGTGCCAGCAGTCTGACAGGGGGGCTCCACTATGGCTACACCTTC
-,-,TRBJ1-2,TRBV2,CASSPDGGYGYTF,TGTGCCAGCAGTCCCGACGGGGGCTATGGCTACACCTTC
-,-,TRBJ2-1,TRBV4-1,CASSQTPVGVGSNEQFF,TGCGCCAGCAGCCAAACCCCCGTGGGGGTAGGAAGCAATGAGCAGTTCTTC
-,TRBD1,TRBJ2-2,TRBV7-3,CASSSPGQGSSGELFF,TGTGCCAGCAGCTCTCCGGGACAGGGAAGCTCCGGGGAGCTGTTTTTT
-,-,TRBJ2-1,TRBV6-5,CASSYDGYNEQFF,TGTGCCAGCAGTTATGATGGCTACAATGAGCAGTTCTTC
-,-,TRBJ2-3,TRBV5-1,CASRATAGTDTQYF,TGCGCCAGCAGGGCTACTGCCGGCACAGATACGCAGTATTTT
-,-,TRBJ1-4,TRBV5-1,CASSLGGSTNEKLFF,TGCGCCAGCAGCCTGGGGGGTAGCACTAATGAAAAACTGTTTTTT
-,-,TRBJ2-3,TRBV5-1,CASKSGGRFSTFTDTQYF,TGCGCCAGCAAGTCCGGAGGGCGATTCTCCACATTCACAGATACGCAGTATTTT
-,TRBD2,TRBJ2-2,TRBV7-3,CASRKSGENTGELFF,TGTGCCAGCAGGAAGAGCGGGGAGAACACCGGGGAGCTGTTTTTT
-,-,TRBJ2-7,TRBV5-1,CASSRGRGYEQYF,TGCGCCAGCAGCCGGGGCCGTGGCTACGAGCAGTACTTC
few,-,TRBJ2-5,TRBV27,CASSLGETQYF,TGTGCCAGCAGTTTGGGGGAGACCCAGTACTTC
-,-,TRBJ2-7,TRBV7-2,CASSLGFGLTYEQYF,TGTGCCAGCAGCTTAGGTTTCGGACTGACATACGAGCAGTACTTC
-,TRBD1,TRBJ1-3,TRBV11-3,CASSLGQGAGNTIYF,TGTGCCAGCAGCCTGGGACAGGGCGCTGGAAACACCATATATTTT
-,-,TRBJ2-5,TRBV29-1,CSVEGFSKETQYF,TGCAGCGTTGAAGGATTCAGTAAAGAGACCCAGTACTTC
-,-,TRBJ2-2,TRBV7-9,CASSLAGINTGELFF,TGTGCCAGCAGCTTAGCGGGTATAAACACCGGGGAGCTGTTTTTT
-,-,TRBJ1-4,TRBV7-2,CASSLSLAATNEKLFF,TGTGCCAGCAGCTTGAGTTTAGCAGCAACTAATGAAAAACTGTTTTTT
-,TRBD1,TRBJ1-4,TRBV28,CASSLKTGYKVKLFF,TGTGCCAGCAGTCTCAAGACAGGGTATAAGGTAAAACTGTTTTTT
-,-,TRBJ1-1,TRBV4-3,CASSQDLGGTEAFF,TGCGCCAGCAGCCAAGACCTGGGGGGCACTGAAGCTTTCTTT
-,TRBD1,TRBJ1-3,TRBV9,CASSTWDSIISGNTIYF,TGTGCCAGCAGCACGTGGGACAGCATAATCTCTGGAAACACCATATATTTT
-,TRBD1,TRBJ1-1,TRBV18,CASSPRSGGENTEAFF,TGTGCCAGCTCACCACGGTCAGGGGGAGAGAACACTGAAGCTTTCTTT
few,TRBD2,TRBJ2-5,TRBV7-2,CASSPGLAETQYF,TGTGCCAGCAGCCCGGGACTAGCGGAGACCCAGTACTTC
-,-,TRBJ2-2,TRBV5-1,CASSLEMWRRELFF,TGCGCCAGCAGCTTGGAGATGTGGCGCCGGGAGCTGTTTTTT
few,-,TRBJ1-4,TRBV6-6,CATTGNEKLFF,TGTGCCACCACAGGGAATGAAAAACTGTTTTTT
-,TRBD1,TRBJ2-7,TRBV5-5,CASSPTGARYEQYF,TGTGCCAGCAGCCCGACAGGGGCGAGGTACGAGCAGTACTTC
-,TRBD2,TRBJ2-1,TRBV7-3,CASSLGLAGYNEQFF,TGTGCCAGCAGCTTAGGACTAGCGGGGTACAATGAGCAGTTCTTC
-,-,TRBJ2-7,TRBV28,CASSSLRRGSSYEQYF,TGTGCCAGCAGTTCCCTAAGACGGGGGAGCTCCTACGAGCAGTACTTC
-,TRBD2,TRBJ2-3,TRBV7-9,CASSYLSGRAKDTQYF,TGTGCCAGCAGCTACCTTAGCGGGAGGGCCAAAGATACGCAGTATTTT
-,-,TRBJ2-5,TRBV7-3,CASSLVGSKQETQYF,TGTGCCAGCAGCTTAGTTGGCAGTAAGCAAGAGACCCAGTACTTC
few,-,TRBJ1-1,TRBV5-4,CASSLYGGPHTEAFF,TGTGCCAGCAGCTTGTATGGGGGGCCTCACACTGAAGCTTTCTTT
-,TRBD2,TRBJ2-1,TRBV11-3,CASSLGGSGSGNEQFF,TGTGCCAGCAGCTTGGGCGGGAGTGGCTCGGGCAATGAGCAGTTCTTC
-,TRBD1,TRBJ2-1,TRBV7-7,CASSRGQVSYNEQFF,TGTGCCAGCAGCCGGGGACAGGTATCCTACAATGAGCAGTTCTTC
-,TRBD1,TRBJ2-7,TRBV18,CASSPLIYRTGGGYEQYF,TGTGCCAGCTCACCTCTCATCTACCGGACAGGGGGTGGCTACGAGCAGTACTTC
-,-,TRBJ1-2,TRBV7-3,CASSPQDGGYTF,TGTGCCAGCAGCCCACAGGACGGGGGCTACACCTTC
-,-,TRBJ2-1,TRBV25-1,CASSESVLWGDEQFF,TGTGCCAGCAGTGAATCTGTGCTCTGGGGTGATGAGCAGTTCTTC
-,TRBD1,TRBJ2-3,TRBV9,CASSVRTGVEDTQYF,TGTGCCAGCAGCGTGAGGACAGGGGTGGAAGATACGCAGTATTTT
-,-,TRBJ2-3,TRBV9,CASSVTGPSTDTQYF,TGTGCCAGCAGCGTGACAGGTCCTAGCACAGATACGCAGTATTTT
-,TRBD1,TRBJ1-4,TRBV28,CASSDGTGEEKLFF,TGTGCCAGCAGTGACGGGACAGGGGAGGAAAAACTGTTTTTT
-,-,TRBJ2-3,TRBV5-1,CASSLQNQGGDTQYF,TGCGCCAGCAGCCTGCAAAACCAGGGGGGGGATACGCAGTATTTT
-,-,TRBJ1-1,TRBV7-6,CASSKTPGPEAFF,TGTGCCAGCAGCAAGACGCCAGGCCCGGAAGCTTTCTTT
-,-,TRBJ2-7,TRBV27,CASSFDMGRVEQYF,TGTGCCAGCAGTTTCGATATGGGCAGGGTTGAGCAGTACTTC
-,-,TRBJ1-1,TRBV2,CASSLLTESAFF,TGTGCCAGCAGTTTGTTAACAGAGTCGGCTTTCTTT
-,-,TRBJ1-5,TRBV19,CASSTETSRGTLGGHQPQHF,TGTGCCAGTAGTACCGAAACTTCTAGAGGGACACTTGGCGGTCATCAGCCCCAGCATTTT